Listed here is a single TCR beta chain. Per the study methods: Amplification of reference gene primers was used by the study to estimate nucleated cell counts. Clones were sequenced by immunoSEQ multiplex PCR, and TCRdb holds only the in-frame ones, with some missing. V, J and clone size are taken as reported in that table, and D and trimming were inferred from the DNA itself. The table lists 150,000 to 200,000 clones, 84% of them singletons. Individuals drawn from about 26 US areas were about 18 to 100 years old. This sample was included in a study of blood T cell repertoires in COVID-19. Study in general: Samples came from the United States, Italy and Spain, spanning acute and convalescent COVID-19.

The receptor was derived from a man in his fifties who had recovered from COVID-19. The specimen was PBMCs or T cells enriched from blood (not recorded which).

The CDR3 loop reads CASSFGGNQPQHF. CDR3 sequence (DNA): TGTGCCAGCAGCTTCGGGGGAAATCAGCCCCAGCATTTT. The genes are TRBV7-2 and TRBJ1-5; D may be TRBD1 (5 bases). V lost 3 bases and J 4 bases, leaving 7 bases between the germline ends. This CDR3 region has 13 residues. CDR1 is SGHTA and CDR2 is FQGNSA in the germline V gene.